The T cell receptor (beta chain) under discussion was sequenced for a study of T-cell reconstitution after alpha-beta-depleted transplantation in children listed by TCRdb under 2016. About the investigation overall: Using TCR repertoire profiling, the study followed T-cell immune reconstitution in a quantitative way in children after TCRalphabeta/CD19-depleted allogeneic hematopoietic cell transplantation.

Library prep was done by PCR. Sequencing used an Illumina HiSeq 2500. To normalize quantification of the TCRbeta repertoire, the TCR libraries were built with molecular barcoding that relied on unique molecular identifiers. TCRdb redid the processing of the public reads, applying fastp at Q25 and MiXCR, and retained in-frame beta chains. Rows with a matching CDR3 protein are joined into one entry that keeps the most common DNA and genes. The sample table contains 490,000 or so distinct CDR3 sequences; only one count was recorded for about 10% of them. 2% of the sample is taken by the ten largest. Concerning this clonotype itself: Its antigen remains undetermined. No base-level quality is on record; no much larger clone is a single base apart.

What the treatment or condition label conveys for this sample: allogeneic hematopoietic cell transplantation with graft depleted of TCRalphabeta T cells and CD19 B cells. The children who served as transplant recipients had been given grafts of TCRalphabeta/CD19-depleted allogeneic hematopoietic cells. Overall study outcomes, separate from this receptor: In some patients, high TCRbeta diversity at day 60 was attributed to recipient T cells and intrathymic progenitors that had survived conditioning. Apparently early alphabetaT-cell count recovery about two months after transplant reportedly relied on only several hundred rapidly expanded clones derived from non-depleted graft cells. The frequencies of hyperexpanded clones fell over the following months, and after one year, T-cell counts and TCRbeta diversity were mostly attributed to newly produced T cells.

Trimming takes 0 bases from V and 3 bases from J, and the germline ends sit 14 bases apart. Per the germline V gene, SGHAT is the CDR1 and FQNNGV is the CDR2. From the cysteine up to the phenylalanine, the CDR3 has a length of 16 residues. The CDR3 DNA has 48 bases and is translated from base 1. The V and J segments used are TRBV11-2 and TRBJ1-1; the D gene cannot be named for sure. The specimen comprised PBMCs, sampled before TCRalphabeta/CD19-depleted stem cell transplant. This TCR was sampled from a child aged 2-15 years with inherited bone marrow failure, due to receive a stem cell transplant. The sequenced DNA is TGTGCCAGCAGCTTAGATCGAGGCATTCCCTACACTGAAGCTTTCTTT. The encoded protein is CASSLDRGIPYTEAFF.